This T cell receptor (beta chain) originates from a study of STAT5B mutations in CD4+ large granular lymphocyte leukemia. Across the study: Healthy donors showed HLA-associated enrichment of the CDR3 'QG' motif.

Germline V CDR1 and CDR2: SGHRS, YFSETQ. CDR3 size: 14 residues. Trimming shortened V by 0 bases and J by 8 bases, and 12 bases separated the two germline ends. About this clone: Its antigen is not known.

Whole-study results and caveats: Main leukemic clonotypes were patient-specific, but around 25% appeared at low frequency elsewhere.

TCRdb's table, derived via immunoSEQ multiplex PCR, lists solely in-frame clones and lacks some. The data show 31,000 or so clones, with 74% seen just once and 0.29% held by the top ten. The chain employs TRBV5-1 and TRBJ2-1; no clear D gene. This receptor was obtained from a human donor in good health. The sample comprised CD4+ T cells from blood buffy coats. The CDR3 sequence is CASSLDPGSDEQFF. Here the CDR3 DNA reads TGCGCCAGCAGCTTGGATCCGGGTTCGGATGAGCAGTTCTTC.